Reported below is one T cell receptor (beta chain). This sample is part of a study of blood T cell repertoires in COVID-19. Across the whole study: The United States, Italy and Spain were the sources of the acute and convalescent COVID-19 samples. PBMCs, B-cell-depleted T cells, or T cells provided the cDNA or gDNA that made up the material.

The method was immunoSEQ multiplex PCR; TCRdb's version includes in-frame clones alone and lacks a portion of them. The sample holds fewer than 250,000 clones; 88% are singletons and the top ten take approximately 4.5%. Looked up from germline, CDR1 is KGHSH and CDR2 is LQKENI. CDR3 length equals 14 residues. The J segment lost 2 bases and the V segment lost 5 bases, leaving 2 bases of the junction unmatched. What was sequenced was peripheral blood. The chain combines TRBV18 with TRBJ2-7, with TRBD1 identical over 11 bases. This sequence originates from a human donor in a cohort sampled during active COVID-19. The CDR3 is CASSRGQGAYEQYF. In DNA form, the CDR3 reads TGTGCCAGCTCAAGGGGACAGGGGGCCTACGAGCAGTACTTC.